Sequencing of this T cell receptor beta chain was carried out in a study of identical twins. Germline trimming cut 6 bases from V and 7 bases from J; bases unmatched to any gene: 8. The CDR3 spans 15 residues. Germline CDR1 and CDR2: MGHDK and SYGVNS. TCRdb independently ran MiXCR on the 5' RACE reads; one entry per CDR3 protein. The sample includes about 470,000 distinct CDR3 sequences, roughly 26% of them seen just once. The same sample was also used in a study of T cells expressing NK-cell markers.

Sequencing input: CD4+ T cells sorted from blood. The TCR comes from a woman younger than 35 in good health. The V call is TRBV25-1, the J call TRBJ2-2; TRBD2 matches at 10 bases. In nucleotides, the CDR3 is TGTGCCAGCAGGTCTACTAGCGGGGTTCTCGGGGAGCTGTTTTTT. Translating it yields CASRSTSGVLGELFF.